Following are 18 T cell receptor beta chains from one sample sequenced in a study of identical twins. TCRdb processed the 5' RACE reads anew with MiXCR; each CDR3 protein has one entry. The repertoire holds around 1.7 million distinct CDR3 sequences, about 32% seen once, with 0.25% to 0.3% in the top ten. Material for sequencing was cord blood. Receptor source: a newborn girl in good health.

A few counts support this clonotype. The genes are TRBV6-5 and TRBJ2-1; D is undetermined. This CDR3 contains 14 residues. Germline loops: CDR1 MNHEY, CDR2 SVGAGI. V was pared by 1 base and J by 10 bases, with 14 bases between. As DNA, the CDR3 is TGTGCCAGCAGTTACTGGGAAGGGTCCGGGGAGCAGTTCTTC. It is translated as CASSYWEGSGEQFF.

The chain links TRBV12-3 or TRBV12-4 to TRBJ1-4; no definite D call. Trimming pared 3 bases from V and 4 bases from J, leaving 9 bases between. The CDR3 runs to 14 residues. CDR3 sequence (DNA): TGTGCCAGCAGTTTTCAATTTGGTAATGAAAAACTGTTTTTT. Protein product: CASSFQFGNEKLFF.

This clonotype has at least ten counts. V and J are TRBV12-3 or TRBV12-4 and TRBJ1-5, with D unresolved. Trimming shortened V by 3 bases and J by 6 bases, and 6 bases separated the two germline ends. The CDR3 loop spans 12 amino acids. DNA for the CDR3: TGTGCCAGCAGTTTGAGGGCTCAGCCCCAGCATTTT. This translates into CASSLRAQPQHF.

The rearrangement uses TRBV5-1 and TRBJ2-2; 10 bases match TRBD1. The CDR3 loop spans 17 amino acids. Germline lookup yields CDR1 SGHRS and CDR2 YFSETQ. V dropped 2 bases and J dropped 0; count of bases not matched to a gene: 4. Here the CDR3 reads CASSFPGQGANTGELFF. In DNA, the CDR3 is TGCGCCAGCAGCTTCCCCGGACAGGGGGCGAACACCGGGGAGCTGTTTTTT.

The chain recombines TRBV5-1 with TRBJ2-5; 12 bases fit TRBD2. This CDR3 spans 17 amino acids. The germline V gene has CDR1 SGHRS and CDR2 YFSETQ. V was pared by 1 base and J by 2 bases, with 6 bases of the junction left unmatched. CDR3 sequence (DNA): TGCGCCAGCAGCTTGACTAGCGGGGGGTTCTATCAAGAGACCCAGTACTTC. Translating gives CASSLTSGGFYQETQYF.

This clonotype was detected once. This chain uses TRBV5-1 with TRBJ1-2; unclear D gene. The V end was cut by 0 bases, the J end by 6 bases, with 12 bases between. Germline CDR1 SGHRS, CDR2 YFSETQ. CDR3 size: 14 residues. This CDR3 reads CASSLAGRPDGYTF. DNA for the CDR3: TGCGCCAGCAGCTTGGCCGGGAGGCCAGATGGCTACACCTTC. The whole variable domain, remainder taken from reference TRBV5-1 and TRBJ1-2, is KAGVTQTPRYLIKTRGQQVTLSCSPISGHRSVSWYQQTPGQGLQFLFEYFSETQRNKGNFPGRFSGRQFSNSRSEMNVSTLELGDSALYLCASSLAGRPDGYTFGSGTRLTVV.

As concerns this clonotype: The junction departs from germline at one end; a sequencing error may be responsible. The rearrangement links TRBV25-1 to TRBJ1-2; D is unresolved. This CDR3 is 12 amino acids long. The germline V gene has CDR1 MGHDK and CDR2 SYGVNS. This CDR3 reads CAGSRQNYGYTF. The CDR3 DNA follows: TGTGCCGGCAGTAGGCAAAACTATGGCTACACCTTC.

The chain recombines TRBV20-1 with TRBJ2-3; 8 bases line up with TRBD2. The CDR3 has 12 residues. CDR1 and CDR2 from the germline V gene are DFQATT and SNEGSKA (reference sequence). Trimming removed 5 bases from V and 6 bases from J; junction bases left unmatched: 4. This CDR3 reads CSAFGGADTQYF. CDR3 DNA sequence: TGCAGTGCTTTCGGGGGGGCGGATACGCAGTATTTT.

This chain uses TRBV6-1 with TRBJ2-7; D unresolved. The CDR3 totals 11 residues. Germline V CDR1 and CDR2: MNHNS, SASEGT. V dropped 4 bases and J dropped 4 bases, with 5 bases sitting between them. CDR3 sequence reads: CASSVWYEQYF. CDR3 DNA sequence: TGTGCCAGCAGTGTTTGGTACGAGCAGTACTTC.

This clonotype was detected ten times or more. The gene calls are TRBV5-1 and TRBJ2-7; 11 bases fit TRBD1. There are 15 residues in the CDR3. Germline V gives CDR1 SGHRS, CDR2 YFSETQ. V lost 2 bases to trimming and J lost 5 bases; unmatched junction nucleotides: 6. CDR3 DNA: TGCGCCAGCAGCTTAGGAGGACAGGGGGCCAACGAGCAGTACTTC. Translating it yields CASSLGGQGANEQYF.

This clonotype was observed a handful of times. CDR3 loop: CASSLFIYTSGSTDTQYF. DNA for the CDR3: TGTGCCAGCAGCTTATTTATATATACTAGCGGGAGCACAGATACGCAGTATTTT. The rearrangement uses TRBV11-2 and TRBJ2-3; 9 nucleotides match TRBD2. The CDR3 is 18 residues long. Unmatched junction bases numbered 9, after V lost 2 bases and J lost 0 bases. The germline CDR1 and CDR2 sequences are SGHAT and FQNNGV.

This clonotype was detected a few times. This chain connects TRBV10-3 to TRBJ1-5; D gene uncertain. This CDR3 has 13 amino acids. Germline-derived CDR1 and CDR2 are ENHRY and SYGVKD. The V and J ends lost 4 bases and 5 bases respectively, with 9 bases between them. In DNA, the CDR3 is TGTGCCATCAGTGTTAGGGTAGATCAGCCCCAGCATTTT. Encoded protein: CAISVRVDQPQHF.

This clonotype turned up a few times. The chain employs TRBV10-3 and TRBJ2-4, with no clear D. CDR3 size: 15 residues. With 0 bases removed from V and 2 bases from J, the gap between germline ends came to 8 bases. The germline V gene encodes CDR1 ENHRY and CDR2 SYGVKD. The CDR3 loop reads CAISESDRPKNIQYF. DNA of the CDR3: TGTGCCATCAGTGAGTCGGATAGGCCCAAAAACATTCAGTACTTC.

This clonotype occurred a few times. This chain joins TRBV2 and TRBJ2-5; D is ambiguous. CDR1 SNHLY and CDR2 FYNNEI come from the germline V gene. Trimming took off 7 bases at V and 5 bases at J, with 14 bases between the two ends. The length of the CDR3 is 13 residues. The CDR3 region is CASNNLRSETQYF. The CDR3 region has the DNA TGTGCCAGCAATAATCTCCGATCGGAGACCCAGTACTTC.

V usage is TRBV4-1 and J usage is TRBJ1-1; 8 nucleotides agree with TRBD1. With V trimmed by 4 bases and J by 0 bases, 7 bases remained unmatched. Germline CDR1 reads MGHRA; CDR2 reads YSYEKL. The CDR3 is 16 amino acids. CDR3 in DNA: TGCGCCAGCAGCCGGACAGGGCTCGATATGAACACTGAAGCTTTCTTT. It translates to CASSRTGLDMNTEAFF.

A few counts support this clonotype. V usage is TRBV5-1 and J usage is TRBJ2-3, with TRBD2 identical over 11 bases. This CDR3 contains 17 residues. The germline V gene has CDR1 SGHRS and CDR2 YFSETQ. V gave up 1 base and J gave up 5 bases; unmatched junction bases: 9. DNA for the CDR3: TGCGCCAGCAGCTTGAGTTCCGGTCTAGCGGGGGGAGATACGCAGTATTTT. Translation: CASSLSSGLAGGDTQYF.

In DNA form, the CDR3 reads TGTGCCAGCAGCGACACGGGGGGGCCTAACTACAATGAGCAGTTCTTC. Its translation is CASSDTGGPNYNEQFF. V gene TRBV6-1 combines with J gene TRBJ2-1; TRBD2 matches at 8 bases. The germline V gene encodes CDR1 MNHNS and CDR2 SASEGT. There are 16 residues in the CDR3. After removal of 6 bases from V and 3 bases from J, the junction contained 10 bases not matched to a gene.

The V gene is TRBV28, the J gene TRBJ2-5; D is uncertain. The CDR3 loop spans 13 amino acids. The germline V gene encodes CDR1 MDHEN and CDR2 SYDVKM. The V gene lost 1 base and the J gene lost 13 bases, with 16 bases spanning the gap. Written as DNA, the CDR3 is TGTGCCAGCAGTTTATATGGATCTGGGTCGGCGTACTTC. Translated: CASSLYGSGSAYF.